One sample yielded the 26 T cell receptor beta chains listed below, sequenced in a study of blood T cell repertoires in COVID-19. Sequenced by immunoSEQ multiplex PCR; TCRdb stores in-frame clones only, minus some. The repertoire holds some 110,000 clones, around nine tenths seen once, with about 1.9% in the top ten. The sequenced sample was peripheral blood. The receptors originated from a human donor with active COVID-19. The donor label of this sample is uncertain.

This chain joins TRBV24-1 and TRBJ2-1; D may be TRBD1 (6 bases). In germline, CDR1 is KGHDR, CDR2 SFDVKD. V dropped 0 bases and J dropped 5 bases, with 10 bases sitting between them. This CDR3 comprises 15 residues. Here the CDR3 reads CATSDLEGHNNEQFF. The CDR3 DNA sequence: TGTGCCACCAGTGATTTGGAGGGACACAACAATGAGCAGTTCTTC.

V usage is TRBV4-3 and J usage is TRBJ1-3; 9 bases align to TRBD1. This CDR3 has 19 amino acids. The V segment lost 1 base and the J segment 2 bases; nucleotides outside the gene matches: 12. From germline, CDR1 is LGHNA and CDR2 YSLEER. The CDR3 is CASSQAPIPRQGAGNTIYF. CDR3 bases: TGCGCCAGCAGCCAAGCCCCTATCCCCAGACAGGGGGCTGGAAACACCATATATTTT.

The gene calls are TRBV6-2 or TRBV6-3 and TRBJ2-3, with 9 bases identical to TRBD2. This CDR3 comprises 15 residues. Germline values: CDR1 MNHEY, CDR2 SVGEGT. V shed 3 bases and J 6 bases; nucleotides not matched to a gene: 7. The CDR3 protein is CASSYNLRGGDTQYF. The CDR3 nucleotides are TGTGCCAGCAGTTATAATTTGCGGGGGGGTGATACGCAGTATTTT.

The chain has TRBV7-2 and TRBJ2-3; 7 bases match TRBD2. V shed 6 bases, J shed 2 bases, and the junction held 8 bases outside the gene matches. CDR1 is SGHTA and CDR2 is FQGNSA in the germline V gene. This CDR3 spans 15 amino acids. The CDR3 spells CASRQPSGPTDTQYF. DNA for the CDR3: TGTGCCAGCAGACAACCTAGCGGACCCACAGATACGCAGTATTTT.

V and J are TRBV6-5 and TRBJ2-4; a possible D gene is TRBD2 (6 bases). The CDR3 is made up of 14 amino acids. Trimming took off 5 bases at V and 0 bases at J, with 8 bases between the two ends. CDR1 and CDR2 from the germline V gene are MNHEY and SVGAGI. Here the CDR3 reads CASSPGGAKNIQYF. The DNA for the CDR3 is TGTGCCAGCAGTCCCGGGGGAGCCAAAAACATTCAGTACTTC.

The V call is TRBV28, the J call TRBJ2-7; 13 bases are a match to TRBD2. CDR1 is MDHEN and CDR2 is SYDVKM in the germline V gene. V was clipped by 0 bases and J by 1 base; unmatched bases: 6. The CDR3 spans 18 residues. CDR3 nucleotides: TGTGCCAGCAGTTTATGGGGGACTAGCGGGGATCTTTCCTACGAGCAGTACTTC. Protein product: CASSLWGTSGDLSYEQYF.

The chain uses TRBV2 and TRBJ1-5; D not resolved. The germline gives CDR1 SNHLY, CDR2 FYNNEI. V was clipped by 6 bases and J by 1 base, with 13 bases between them. The CDR3 has 15 residues. CDR3 DNA: TGTGCCAGCAGACAACGGACGGGAAGCAATCAGCCCCAGCATTTT. Translating gives CASRQRTGSNQPQHF.

The chain couples TRBV4-3 to TRBJ1-1; D is ambiguous. The V end lost 0 bases, the J end lost 0 bases, and 5 bases lay between the germline ends. The V gene's germline CDR1 is LGHNA and CDR2 YSLEER. The CDR3 sequence is 14 residues long. The CDR3 loop reads CASSQDAVNTEAFF. CDR3 DNA: TGCGCCAGCAGCCAAGACGCAGTGAACACTGAAGCTTTCTTT.

J is TRBJ2-3 and V is TRBV9, with D possibly matching TRBD1 (6 bases). Per germline, CDR1 SGDLS and CDR2 YYNGEE. V lost 0 bases and J lost 2, with 10 bases in between. This CDR3 region has 15 residues. CDR3 loop: CASSVEGENTDTQYF. The CDR3 DNA follows: TGTGCCAGCAGCGTAGAGGGGGAGAACACAGATACGCAGTATTTT. The full variable domain, completed using reference TRBV9 and TRBJ2-3, is DSGVTQTPKHLITATGQRVTLRCSPRSGDLSVYWYQQSLDQGLQFLIQYYNGEERAKGNILERFSAQQFPDLHSELNLSSLELGDSALYFCASSVEGENTDTQYFGPGTRLTVL.

The chain has TRBV30 and TRBJ1-4, with D unresolved. The CDR3 extends over 14 amino acids. Germline V lookup: CDR1 GTSNPN, CDR2 SVGIG (reference sequence). Trimming pared 0 bases from V and 3 bases from J, leaving 8 bases between. DNA of the CDR3: TGTGCCTGGAGTGTGAAGCGATCTAATGAAAAACTGTTTTTT. Encoded protein: CAWSVKRSNEKLFF.

This chain links TRBV3-1 (or the pseudogene TRBV3-2) with TRBJ2-7, with D maybe TRBD2 (7 bases). The CDR3 totals 14 residues. CDR1 LGHDT and CDR2 YNNKEL come from the germline V gene (reference sequence). Trimming took 4 bases from V and 5 from J, leaving 15 bases between them. The CDR3 protein is CASSPRGAGDEQYF. The CDR3 coding sequence is TGTGCCAGCAGCCCCCGGGGGGCCGGGGACGAGCAGTACTTC.

This clone was observed once. The CDR3 reads CASSQSRQGLAKNIQYF. DNA for the CDR3: TGTGCCAGCAGCCAATCCCGACAGGGTTTGGCCAAAAACATTCAGTACTTC. The chain couples TRBV14 to TRBJ2-4, with 7 bases identical to TRBD1. V gave up 2 bases and J gave up 1 base; unmatched junction bases: 8. The germline V gene encodes CDR1 SGHDN and CDR2 FVKESK. CDR3 length equals 17 residues. The entire variable domain, with the rest obtained from reference TRBV14 and TRBJ2-4, is as follows: EAGVTQFPSHSVIEKGQTVTLRCDPISGHDNLYWYRRVMGKEIKFLLHFVKESKQDESGMPNNRFLAERTGGTYSTLKVQPAELEDSGVYFCASSQSRQGLAKNIQYFGAGTRLSVL.

The chain combines TRBV7-3 with TRBJ1-2, with TRBD1 matching over 7 bases. Germline V gene lookup returns CDR1 SGHTA and CDR2 FQGTGA. The CDR3 is 13 amino acids. V trimming: 4 bases; J trimming: 8 bases; junction bases outside the gene matches: 7. The CDR3 sequence is CASSSRTGGGYTF. The CDR3 DNA follows: TGTGCCAGCAGCTCCCGGACAGGAGGAGGCTACACCTTC.

J is TRBJ2-1 and V is TRBV6-5, with D perhaps matching TRBD2 (5 bases). The CDR3 has 15 amino acids. Germline V gene lookup returns CDR1 MNHEY and CDR2 SVGAGI. Trimming stripped 5 bases from V and 0 bases from J, with 11 bases between. The CDR3 DNA is TGTGCCAGCAGTCGTGAGGGATACTCCTACAATGAGCAGTTCTTC. Translation gives CASSREGYSYNEQFF.

The chain links TRBV7-2 to TRBJ2-1; 10 bases agree with TRBD2. The V and J ends lost 4 bases and 7 bases, in that order; junction bases with no gene match: 10. Germline CDR1 and CDR2: SGHTA and FQGNSA. The CDR3 is 16 amino acids. CDR3 residues: CASSSPAGGPQNEQFF. The CDR3, as DNA: TGTGCCAGCAGCTCACCAGCGGGGGGGCCTCAAAATGAGCAGTTCTTC. The full variable domain, in which reference TRBV7-2 and TRBJ2-1 provide the parts outside the CDR3, is GAGVSQSPSNKVTEKGKDVELRCDPISGHTALYWYRQSLGQGLEFLIYFQGNSAPDKSGLPSDRFSAERTGGSVSTLTIQRTQQEDSAVYLCASSSPAGGPQNEQFFGPGTRLTVL.

The chain combines TRBV29-1 with TRBJ2-5, with D perhaps matching TRBD1 (5 bases). Germline CDR1 and CDR2: SQVTM and ANQGSEA. This CDR3 has 12 amino acids. V lost 6 bases, J lost 4 bases, and 12 bases lay in between. CDR3 coding DNA: TGCAGCGTAGTTGCAGGGTCAGAGACCCAGTACTTC. This encodes CSVVAGSETQYF.

This chain joins TRBV29-1 and TRBJ1-1, with D unresolved. The CDR3 covers 15 residues. V gave up 0 bases and J gave up 0 bases, with 11 bases separating them. The V gene's germline CDR1 is SQVTM and CDR2 ANQGSEA. CDR3 coding DNA: TGCAGCGTTGAAGATCTTAGCCTTATGAACACTGAAGCTTTCTTT. Protein: CSVEDLSLMNTEAFF. The full variable domain, in which reference TRBV29-1 and TRBJ1-1 provide the parts outside the CDR3, is SAVISQKPSRDICQRGTSLTIQCQVDSQVTMMFWYRQQPGQSLTLIATANQGSEATYESGFVIDKFPISRPNLTFSTLTVSNMSPEDSSIYLCSVEDLSLMNTEAFFGQGTRLTVV.

This sequence joins TRBV18 and TRBJ1-2; tentative D call: TRBD1 (6 bases). The V gene lost 3 bases and the J gene lost 4 bases, with 12 bases spanning the gap. The CDR3 extends over 14 amino acids. In germline, CDR1 is KGHSH, CDR2 LQKENI. CDR3 region: CASSPFGTSYGYTF. CDR3 DNA sequence: TGTGCCAGCTCACCGTTCGGGACAAGCTATGGCTACACCTTC.

This clone was picked up one time. This chain links TRBV28 with TRBJ1-2; D unresolved. The CDR3 covers 11 residues. Germline V gives CDR1 MDHEN, CDR2 SYDVKM. V lost 3 bases and J lost 4, with 3 bases in between. The DNA for the CDR3 is TGTGCCAGCAGTTTGAGCTATGGCTACACCTTC. Its translation: CASSLSYGYTF.

The chain joins TRBV6-5 to TRBJ1-2, with a weak D call TRBD1 (6 bases). CDR3 length equals 16 residues. The germline V gene has CDR1 MNHEY and CDR2 SVGAGI. V was pared by 2 bases and J by 4 bases, with 17 bases between. The CDR3 coding sequence is TGTGCCAGCAGTTACGGTGGGCAGGGGTTGACCTATGGCTACACCTTC. Amino acids: CASSYGGQGLTYGYTF.

V gene TRBV4-1 combines with J gene TRBJ2-7, with D possibly TRBD2 on 7 matching bases. V was clipped by 0 bases and J by 3 bases, with 9 bases between them. The germline CDR1 and CDR2 sequences are MGHRA and YSYEKL. The CDR3 spans 14 residues. The chain's CDR3 is CASSQDRGGYEQYF. The CDR3 nucleotides read TGCGCCAGCAGCCAAGATAGGGGGGGCTACGAGCAGTACTTC.

The gene calls are TRBV4-1 and TRBJ1-6; weak D call: TRBD1 (5 bases). V was clipped by 1 base and J by 10 bases, with 11 bases between them. Germline V CDR1 and CDR2: MGHRA, YSYEKL. The CDR3 runs to 14 residues. The CDR3 DNA sequence: TGCGCCAGCAGCCAAGGACAGTATCGGTCACCCCTCCACTTT. It codes for CASSQGQYRSPLHF.

The CDR3, as DNA: TGCGCCAGCAGCCAAAGGGGTGTTAATGAAAAACTGTTTTTT. This encodes CASSQRGVNEKLFF. The chain is built from TRBV4-3 and TRBJ1-4; possible D gene TRBD1, 5 bases. V lost 2 bases to trimming and J lost 4 bases, with 8 bases between them. Germline lookup yields CDR1 LGHNA and CDR2 YSLEER. CDR3 length: 14 residues.

The CDR3 DNA is TGCGCCAGCAGTGACCGACAGGGACTTAGCAATCAGCCCCAGCATTTT. It translates to CASSDRQGLSNQPQHF. The chain uses TRBV10-2 and TRBJ1-5; 7 nucleotides agree with TRBD1. The CDR3 is 16 amino acids. The germline CDR1 and CDR2 sequences are WSHSY and SAAADI. V shed 3 bases and J 0 bases; nucleotides not matched to a gene: 5.

The chain uses TRBV5-1 and TRBJ2-1; D perhaps matches TRBD1 (5 bases). CDR1 and CDR2 from the germline V gene are SGHRS and YFSETQ. The CDR3 consists of 13 residues. Trimming pared 6 bases from V and 4 bases from J, leaving 11 bases between. CDR3 region: CASKETDYNEQFF. CDR3 nucleotides: TGCGCCAGCAAAGAGACAGATTACAATGAGCAGTTCTTC. The full variable domain, completed using reference TRBV5-1 and TRBJ2-1, is KAGVTQTPRYLIKTRGQQVTLSCSPISGHRSVSWYQQTPGQGLQFLFEYFSETQRNKGNFPGRFSGRQFSNSRSEMNVSTLELGDSALYLCASKETDYNEQFFGPGTRLTVL.

The gene calls are TRBV24-1 and TRBJ2-3; 7 bases agree with TRBD2. The CDR3 extends over 16 amino acids. The V and J ends lost 4 bases and 0 bases, in that order; junction bases with no gene match: 6. The germline V gene encodes CDR1 KGHDR and CDR2 SFDVKD. As DNA, the CDR3 is TGTGCCACCAGTGACCGAGCGGGGTCTAGCACAGATACGCAGTATTTT. This codes for CATSDRAGSSTDTQYF.